This entry lists 17 T cell receptor beta chains sequenced from one sample in a study of blood T cell repertoires in COVID-19. TCRdb keeps only in-frame clones here, not all; method: immunoSEQ multiplex PCR. The table records around 150,000 clones, 88% of them present only once. Input material: PBMCs or T cells enriched from blood (not recorded which). The receptors come from a woman between 50 and 59 years old who had recovered from COVID-19.

The chain is built from TRBV4-2 and TRBJ1-1; the match to TRBD1 covers 10 bases. CDR3 length: 15 residues. Losses at the gene ends were 4 bases for V and 5 bases for J; bases not matched to a gene: 7. Germline-derived CDR1 and CDR2 are LGHNA and YNFKEQ. This CDR3 is CASSPTGGLGTEAFF. The CDR3 region has the DNA TGTGCCAGCAGCCCGACAGGGGGCTTGGGGACTGAAGCTTTCTTT.

The chain recombines TRBV15 with TRBJ1-4, with 7 bases identical to TRBD1. The ends lost 0 bases at V and 8 bases at J; junction bases unmatched: 15. The CDR3 totals 18 residues. In germline, CDR1 is LNHNV, CDR2 YYDKDF (reference sequence). Written as DNA, the CDR3 is TGTGCCACCAGCAGAGATTTTGGCTCGGAGGGGGCAGGGGAAAAACTGTTTTTT. Its translation: CATSRDFGSEGAGEKLFF.

CDR3 sequence (DNA): TGTGCCAGCAGCGTAGGGTCGAGGCTAGCGGGGTCTGAGCAGTTCTTC. It codes for CASSVGSRLAGSEQFF. The rearrangement joins TRBV9 to TRBJ2-1, with 9 bases aligning to TRBD2. Germline V gene sequence: CDR1 SGDLS, CDR2 YYNGEE. V gave up 0 bases and J gave up 9 bases; unmatched junction bases: 10. This CDR3 has 16 residues.

The V and J genes are TRBV11-3 and TRBJ2-7; unclear D gene. The germline V and J ends were trimmed by 4 bases and 3 bases, with 4 bases remaining between them. The length of the CDR3 is 11 residues. CDR1 and CDR2 from the germline V gene are SGHNT and YENEEA. The CDR3 spells CASSSNYEQYF. The CDR3 nucleotides are TGTGCCAGCAGCTCCAACTACGAGCAGTACTTC.

V and J are TRBV27 and TRBJ2-7; TRBD2 aligns across 8 bases. V gave up 1 base and J gave up 3 bases; unmatched junction bases: 5. This CDR3 has 15 amino acids. Germline-derived CDR1 and CDR2 are MNHEY and SMNVEV (reference sequence). The CDR3 DNA reads as TGTGCCAGCAGTTTATTAGGACTAGCTAGCTACGAGCAGTACTTC. Protein product: CASSLLGLASYEQYF.

The count of this clone is one. The chain uses TRBV4-3 and TRBJ1-6; D is unclear. The CDR3 contains 17 residues. V lost 1 base and J 4 bases, leaving 14 bases between the germline ends. Germline V gene lookup returns CDR1 LGHNA and CDR2 YSLEER. CDR3 protein: CASSQGSNRGYNSPLHF. DNA of the CDR3: TGCGCCAGCAGCCAAGGGTCGAATAGAGGATATAATTCACCCCTCCACTTT.

The chain recombines TRBV7-2 with TRBJ2-3; unclear D gene. CDR3 size: 11 residues. V lost 4 bases to trimming and J lost 7 bases, with 6 bases between them. Per germline, CDR1 SGHTA and CDR2 FQGNSA. The DNA for the CDR3 is TGTGCCAGCAGCTACAGTAATACGCAGTATTTT. Its protein product is CASSYSNTQYF.

This sequence joins TRBV11-1 and TRBJ2-2; D is unresolved. Germline-derived CDR1 and CDR2 are SGHAT and FQDESV (reference sequence). The CDR3 runs to 12 residues. V was trimmed by 1 base and J by 7 bases, leaving 4 bases between them. The CDR3 nucleotides read TGTGCCAGCAGCTTAGTCGTCGGGGAGCTGTTTTTT. Amino acid sequence: CASSLVVGELFF. Together with reference TRBV11-1 and TRBJ2-2, the CDR3 gives the full variable domain: EAEVAQSPRYKITEKSQAVAFWCDPISGHATLYWYRQILGQGPELLVQFQDESVVDDSQLPKDRFSAERLKGVDSTLKIQPAELGDSAMYLCASSLVVGELFFGEGSRLTVL.

CDR3 region: CASSFAGGPQETQYF. CDR3 in DNA: TGTGCCAGCAGCTTCGCCGGGGGACCCCAGGAGACCCAGTACTTC. The rearrangement joins TRBV11-3 to TRBJ2-5; D perhaps matches TRBD2 (6 bases). Germline V lookup: CDR1 SGHNT, CDR2 YENEEA. The CDR3 has 15 amino acids. V lost 3 bases and J 5 bases, leaving 16 bases between the germline ends. Combining the CDR3 with reference TRBV11-3 and TRBJ2-5 gives the whole variable domain EAGVVQSPRYKIIEKKQPVAFWCNPISGHNTLYWYLQNLGQGPELLIRYENEEAVDDSQLPKDRFSAERLKGVDSTLKIQPAELGDSAVYLCASSFAGGPQETQYFGPGTRLLVL.

This chain connects TRBV2 to TRBJ1-2; D remains ambiguous. The CDR3 covers 14 residues. V gave up 2 bases and J gave up 2 bases, with 9 bases separating them. Germline assignment: CDR1 SNHLY and CDR2 FYNNEI. The CDR3 DNA reads TGTGCCAGCAGTGAAACTCGGGAGAACTATGGCTACACCTTC. Translation: CASSETRENYGYTF.

The J gene is TRBJ2-3, the V gene TRBV5-1; 7 nucleotides match TRBD1. The CDR3 consists of 16 residues. Germline V gene data show CDR1 as SGHRS and CDR2 as YFSETQ. The J segment lost 1 base and the V segment lost 4 bases, leaving 9 bases of the junction unmatched. The CDR3 DNA is TGCGCCAGCAGCATCGACAGGGCCCGGGGCACAGATACGCAGTATTTT. It encodes CASSIDRARGTDTQYF.

The J gene is TRBJ1-3, the V gene TRBV7-2; 9 nucleotides align to TRBD1. The germline gives CDR1 SGHTA, CDR2 FQGNSA. The length of the CDR3 is 15 residues. V lost 5 bases, J lost 4 bases, and 6 bases stayed unmatched. The CDR3 loop is CASSLQGAGGNTIYF. CDR3 DNA: TGTGCCAGCAGCCTACAGGGGGCTGGGGGAAACACCATATATTTT.

The V and J genes are TRBV2 and TRBJ1-2; TRBD1 is a possible D gene (5 bases). Germline CDR1 and CDR2: SNHLY and FYNNEI. Trimming cost V 5 bases and J 3 bases, with 10 bases left between them. This CDR3 comprises 13 residues. CDR3 in amino acids: CASSLGVDYGYTF. The CDR3 DNA sequence: TGTGCCAGCAGTCTAGGGGTAGACTATGGCTACACCTTC.

This clone was recorded only once. V and J are TRBV15 and TRBJ2-3; D may be TRBD1 (5 bases). Germline lookup yields CDR1 LNHNV and CDR2 YYDKDF (reference sequence). V dropped 0 bases and J dropped 1 base, with 17 bases sitting between them. The CDR3 contains 18 residues. The CDR3: CATSRDPQGFGRTDTQYF. CDR3 sequence (DNA): TGTGCCACCAGCAGAGATCCCCAGGGTTTCGGCCGCACAGATACGCAGTATTTT.

The V and J genes are TRBV12-3 or TRBV12-4 and TRBJ1-3; maybe TRBD1 (5 bases). The CDR3 totals 12 residues. Between the trimmed V and J ends, which lost 10 bases and 3 bases, there was a span of 10 bases. CDR3 in amino acids: CATRADGNTIYF. CDR3 bases: TGTGCCACCAGGGCGGATGGAAACACCATATATTTT.

This chain links TRBV6-2 or TRBV6-3 with TRBJ1-1; 9 nucleotides agree with TRBD1. CDR3 size: 14 residues. The trim removed 6 bases at V and 5 bases at J, leaving 7 bases unmatched. Germline loops: CDR1 MNHEY, CDR2 SVGEGT. In DNA form, the CDR3 reads TGTGCCAGCAGCTTTTCACAGGGGGCGACTGAAGCTTTCTTT. Its protein product is CASSFSQGATEAFF.

The genes are TRBV19 and TRBJ2-3, with 13 bases identical to TRBD2. This CDR3 has 16 amino acids. Germline CDR1 reads LNHDA; CDR2 reads SQIVND (reference sequence). V dropped 5 bases and J dropped 7; count of bases not matched to a gene: 9. CDR3 residues: CASSVTSGGAVNTQYF. The CDR3 DNA reads as TGTGCCAGTAGTGTTACTAGCGGGGGGGCAGTGAATACGCAGTATTTT.